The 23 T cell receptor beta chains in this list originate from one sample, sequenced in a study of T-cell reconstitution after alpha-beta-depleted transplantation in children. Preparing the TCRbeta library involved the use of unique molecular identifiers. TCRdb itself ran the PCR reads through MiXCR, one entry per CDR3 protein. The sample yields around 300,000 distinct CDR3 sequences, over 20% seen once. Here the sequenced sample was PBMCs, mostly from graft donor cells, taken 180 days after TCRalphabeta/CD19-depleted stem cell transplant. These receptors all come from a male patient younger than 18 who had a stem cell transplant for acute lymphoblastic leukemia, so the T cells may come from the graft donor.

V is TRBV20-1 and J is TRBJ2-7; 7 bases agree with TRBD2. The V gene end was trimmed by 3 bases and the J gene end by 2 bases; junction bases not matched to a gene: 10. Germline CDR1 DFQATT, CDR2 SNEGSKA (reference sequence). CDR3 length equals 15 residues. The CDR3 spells CSARGSAGVAYEQYF. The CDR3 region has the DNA TGCAGTGCTAGGGGGTCGGCGGGAGTCGCCTACGAGCAGTACTTC.

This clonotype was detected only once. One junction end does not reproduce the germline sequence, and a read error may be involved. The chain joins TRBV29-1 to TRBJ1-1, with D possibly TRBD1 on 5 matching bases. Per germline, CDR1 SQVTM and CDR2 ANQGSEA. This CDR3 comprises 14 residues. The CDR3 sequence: CSIEDQPGRTEAFF. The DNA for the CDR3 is TGCAGCATTGAAGATCAACCGGGACGTACTGAAGCTTTCTTT.

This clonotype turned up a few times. CDR3 loop: CASSRSAGGTGKETQYF. In nucleotides, the CDR3 is TGCGCCAGCAGCCGGAGTGCGGGCGGGACAGGGAAAGAGACCCAGTACTTC. The genes are TRBV4-1 and TRBJ2-5, with 9 bases lining up with TRBD1. V was pared by 4 bases and J by 3 bases, with 12 bases of the junction left unmatched. The germline V gene encodes CDR1 MGHRA and CDR2 YSYEKL. This CDR3 has 17 residues.

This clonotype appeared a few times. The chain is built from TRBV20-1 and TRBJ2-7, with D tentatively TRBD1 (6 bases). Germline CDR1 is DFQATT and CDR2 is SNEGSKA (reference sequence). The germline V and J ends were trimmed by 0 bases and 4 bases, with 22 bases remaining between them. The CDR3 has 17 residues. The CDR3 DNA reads TGCAGTGCTAGAGATCCCCTCCCGACAGGTCGATCTTACGAGCAGTACTTC. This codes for CSARDPLPTGRSYEQYF.

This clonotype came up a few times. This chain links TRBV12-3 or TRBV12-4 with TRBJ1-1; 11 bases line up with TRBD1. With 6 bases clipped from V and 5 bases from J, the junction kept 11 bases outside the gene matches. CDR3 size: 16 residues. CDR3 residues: CASSLTTGQGGTEAFF. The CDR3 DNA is TGTGCCAGCAGCCTCACCACGGGACAGGGGGGGACTGAAGCTTTCTTT.

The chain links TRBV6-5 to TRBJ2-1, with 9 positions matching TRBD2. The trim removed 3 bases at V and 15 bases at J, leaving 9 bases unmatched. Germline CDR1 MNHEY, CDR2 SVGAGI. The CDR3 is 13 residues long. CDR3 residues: CASSYKGLAGRFF. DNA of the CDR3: TGTGCCAGCAGTTATAAGGGGCTAGCGGGACGGTTCTTC.

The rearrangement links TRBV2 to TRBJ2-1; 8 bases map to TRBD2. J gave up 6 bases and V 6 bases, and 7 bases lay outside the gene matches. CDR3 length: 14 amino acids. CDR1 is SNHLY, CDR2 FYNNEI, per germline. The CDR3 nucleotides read TGTGCCAGCAGAGGGACTAGATCGGGCAATGAGCAGTTCTTC. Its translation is CASRGTRSGNEQFF.

The CDR3 DNA reads as TGCGCCAGCAGCCAAGTTCACAGGGGCGGGAATCAGCCCCAGCATTTT. Protein: CASSQVHRGGNQPQHF. The gene calls are TRBV4-1 and TRBJ1-5, with 7 bases aligning to TRBD1. The CDR3 is 16 residues long. The germline V gene has CDR1 MGHRA and CDR2 YSYEKL. The V and J ends lost 1 base and 4 bases, in that order; junction bases with no gene match: 7.

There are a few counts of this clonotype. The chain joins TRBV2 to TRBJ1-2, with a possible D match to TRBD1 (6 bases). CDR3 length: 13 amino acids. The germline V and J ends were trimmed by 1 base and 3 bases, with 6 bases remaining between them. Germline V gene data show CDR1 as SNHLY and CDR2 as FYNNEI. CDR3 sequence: CASSEGTDYGYTF. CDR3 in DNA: TGTGCCAGCAGTGAAGGGACAGACTATGGCTACACCTTC.

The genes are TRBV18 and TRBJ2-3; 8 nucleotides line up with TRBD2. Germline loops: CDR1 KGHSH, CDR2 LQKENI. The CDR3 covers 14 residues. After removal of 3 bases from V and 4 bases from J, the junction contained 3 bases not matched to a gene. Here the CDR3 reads CASSPGLEADTQYF. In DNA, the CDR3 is TGTGCCAGCTCACCGGGACTAGAGGCAGATACGCAGTATTTT.

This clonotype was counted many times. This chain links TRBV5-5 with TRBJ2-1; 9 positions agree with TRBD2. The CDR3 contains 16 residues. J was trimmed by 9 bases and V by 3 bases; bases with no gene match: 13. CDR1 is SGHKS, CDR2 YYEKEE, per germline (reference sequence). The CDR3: CASSWRLGSGSTEQFF. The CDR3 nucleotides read TGTGCCAGCAGCTGGCGACTGGGTAGCGGGAGCACTGAGCAGTTCTTC.

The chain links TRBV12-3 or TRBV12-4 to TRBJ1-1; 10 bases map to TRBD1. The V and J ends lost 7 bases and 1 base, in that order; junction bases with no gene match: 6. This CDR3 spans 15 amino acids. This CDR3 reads CASTKDRGANTEAFF. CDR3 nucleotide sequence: TGTGCCAGCACCAAGGACAGGGGGGCGAACACTGAAGCTTTCTTT.

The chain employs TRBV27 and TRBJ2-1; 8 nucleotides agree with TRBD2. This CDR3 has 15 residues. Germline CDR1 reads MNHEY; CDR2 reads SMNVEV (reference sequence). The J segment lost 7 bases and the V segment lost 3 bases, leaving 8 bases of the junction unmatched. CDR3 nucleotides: TGTGCCAGCAGTTTTTCGGGAGGGCCTTGGAATGAGCAGTTCTTC. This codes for CASSFSGGPWNEQFF.

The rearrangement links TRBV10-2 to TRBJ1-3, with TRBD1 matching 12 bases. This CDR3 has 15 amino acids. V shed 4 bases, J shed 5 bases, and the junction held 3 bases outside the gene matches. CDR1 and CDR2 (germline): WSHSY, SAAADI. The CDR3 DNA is TGCGCCAGCAGTGGGGACAGGGGGCGGAGAAACACCATATATTTT. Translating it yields CASSGDRGRRNTIYF.

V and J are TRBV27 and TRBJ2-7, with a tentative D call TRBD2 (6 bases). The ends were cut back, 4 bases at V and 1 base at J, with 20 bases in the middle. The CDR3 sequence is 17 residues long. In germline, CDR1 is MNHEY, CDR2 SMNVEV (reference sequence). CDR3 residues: CASSWRATTRASYEQYF. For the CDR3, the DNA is TGTGCCAGCAGTTGGAGGGCAACGACCCGCGCTTCCTACGAGCAGTACTTC.

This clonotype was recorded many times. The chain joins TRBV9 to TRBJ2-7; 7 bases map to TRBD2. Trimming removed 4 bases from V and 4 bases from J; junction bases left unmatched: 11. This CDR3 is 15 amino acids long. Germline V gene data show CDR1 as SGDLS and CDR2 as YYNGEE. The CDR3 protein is CASSPRASGPYEQYF. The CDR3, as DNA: TGTGCCAGCAGCCCCCGGGCTAGCGGCCCATACGAGCAGTACTTC.

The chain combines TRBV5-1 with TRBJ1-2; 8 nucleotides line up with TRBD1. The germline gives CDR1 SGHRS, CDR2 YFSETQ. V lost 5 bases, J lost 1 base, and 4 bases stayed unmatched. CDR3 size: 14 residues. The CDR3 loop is CASSKTGVNYGYTF. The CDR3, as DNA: TGCGCCAGCAGTAAGACAGGGGTTAACTATGGCTACACCTTC.

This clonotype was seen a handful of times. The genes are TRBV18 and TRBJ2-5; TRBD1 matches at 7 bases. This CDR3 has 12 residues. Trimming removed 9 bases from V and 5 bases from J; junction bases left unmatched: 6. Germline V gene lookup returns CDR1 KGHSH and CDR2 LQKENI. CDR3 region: CASNTGEETQYF. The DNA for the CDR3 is TGTGCCAGTAACACAGGGGAGGAGACCCAGTACTTC.

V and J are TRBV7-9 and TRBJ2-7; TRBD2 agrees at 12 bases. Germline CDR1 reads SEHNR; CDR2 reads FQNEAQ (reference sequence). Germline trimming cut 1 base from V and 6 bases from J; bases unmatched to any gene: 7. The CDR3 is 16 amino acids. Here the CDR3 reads CASSLVRGLAGGEQYF. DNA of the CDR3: TGTGCCAGCAGCTTAGTTCGGGGACTAGCGGGTGGCGAGCAGTACTTC.

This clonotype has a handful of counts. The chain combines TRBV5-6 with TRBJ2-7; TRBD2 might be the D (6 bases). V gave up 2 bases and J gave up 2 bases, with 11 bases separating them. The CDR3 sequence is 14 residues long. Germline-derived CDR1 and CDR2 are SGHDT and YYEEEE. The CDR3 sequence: CASSFLGGTYEQYF. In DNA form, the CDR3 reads TGTGCCAGCAGCTTCCTGGGGGGAACCTACGAGCAGTACTTC.

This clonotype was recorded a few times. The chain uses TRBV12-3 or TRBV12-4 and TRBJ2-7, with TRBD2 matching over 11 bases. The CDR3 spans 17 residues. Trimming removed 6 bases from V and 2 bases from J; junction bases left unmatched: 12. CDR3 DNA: TGTGCCAGCAGCCCTTTTCGAACTAGCGGGAGCCCCTACGAGCAGTACTTC. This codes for CASSPFRTSGSPYEQYF.

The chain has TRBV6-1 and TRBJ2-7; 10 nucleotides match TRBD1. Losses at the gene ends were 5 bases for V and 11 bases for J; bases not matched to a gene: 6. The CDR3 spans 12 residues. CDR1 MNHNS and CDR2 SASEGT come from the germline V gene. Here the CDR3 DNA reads TGTGCCAGCAGTCGGGACAGGGGCAACAAGTACTTC. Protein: CASSRDRGNKYF.

The CDR3 DNA follows: TGTGCCAGCAATGGGGGGGTCCTGGTAGCCAAAAACATTCAGTACTTC. The encoded protein is CASNGGVLVAKNIQYF. The chain couples TRBV28 to TRBJ2-4; TRBD2 agrees at 7 bases. The V gene's germline CDR1 is MDHEN and CDR2 SYDVKM. The V and J ends lost 7 bases and 0 bases, in that order; junction bases with no gene match: 9. This CDR3 has 16 residues.